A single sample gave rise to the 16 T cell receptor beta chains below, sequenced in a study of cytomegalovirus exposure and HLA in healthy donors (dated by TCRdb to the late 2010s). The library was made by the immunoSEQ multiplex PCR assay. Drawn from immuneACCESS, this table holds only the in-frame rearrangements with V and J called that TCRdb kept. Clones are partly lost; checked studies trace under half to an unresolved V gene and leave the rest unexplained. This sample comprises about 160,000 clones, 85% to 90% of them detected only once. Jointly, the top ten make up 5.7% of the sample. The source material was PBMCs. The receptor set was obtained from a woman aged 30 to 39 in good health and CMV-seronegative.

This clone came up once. The CDR3 DNA follows: TGTGCCAGCAGACCCGGGACAGGGGGAATCTACGAGCAGTACTTC. Amino acid sequence: CASRPGTGGIYEQYF. The V and J genes are TRBV28 and TRBJ2-7; 11 bases agree with TRBD1. V was pared by 6 bases and J by 3 bases, with 7 bases of the junction left unmatched. CDR1 is MDHEN, CDR2 SYDVKM, per germline. The CDR3 extends over 15 amino acids.

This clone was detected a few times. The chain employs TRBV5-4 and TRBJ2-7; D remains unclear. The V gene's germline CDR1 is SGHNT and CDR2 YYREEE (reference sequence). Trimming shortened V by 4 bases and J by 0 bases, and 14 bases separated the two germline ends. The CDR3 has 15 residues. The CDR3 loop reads CASSPSWATSYEQYF. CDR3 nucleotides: TGTGCCAGCAGCCCCTCGTGGGCGACCTCCTACGAGCAGTACTTC.

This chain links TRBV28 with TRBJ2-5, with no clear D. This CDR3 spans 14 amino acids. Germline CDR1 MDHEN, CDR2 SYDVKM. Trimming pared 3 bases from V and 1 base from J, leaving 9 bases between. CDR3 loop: CASSFRASQETQYF. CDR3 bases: TGTGCCAGCAGTTTTAGGGCCAGCCAAGAGACCCAGTACTTC.

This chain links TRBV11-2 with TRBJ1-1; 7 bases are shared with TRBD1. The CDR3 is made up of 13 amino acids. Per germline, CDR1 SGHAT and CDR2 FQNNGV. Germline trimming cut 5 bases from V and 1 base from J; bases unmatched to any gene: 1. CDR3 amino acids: CASSRTGNTEAFF. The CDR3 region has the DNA TGTGCCAGCAGCCGGACAGGGAACACTGAAGCTTTCTTT.

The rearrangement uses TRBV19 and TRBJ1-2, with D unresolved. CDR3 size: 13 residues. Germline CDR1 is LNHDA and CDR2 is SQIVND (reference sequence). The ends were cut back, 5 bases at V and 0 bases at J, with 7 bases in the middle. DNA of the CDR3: TGTGCCAGTAGTTTCTCGGCTAACTATGGCTACACCTTC. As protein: CASSFSANYGYTF. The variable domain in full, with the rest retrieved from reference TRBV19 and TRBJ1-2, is DGGITQSPKYLFRKEGQNVTLSCEQNLNHDAMYWYRQDPGQGLRLIYYSQIVNDFQKGDIAEGYSVSREKKESFPLTVTSAQKNPTAFYLCASSFSANYGYTFGSGTRLTVV.

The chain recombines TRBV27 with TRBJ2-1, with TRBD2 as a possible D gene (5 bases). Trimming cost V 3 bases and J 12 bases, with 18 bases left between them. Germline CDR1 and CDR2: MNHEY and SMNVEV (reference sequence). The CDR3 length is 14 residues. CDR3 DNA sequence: TGTGCCAGCAGTTTGGTCGGCCCAGCGGTAGTGCAGTTCTTC. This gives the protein CASSLVGPAVVQFF.

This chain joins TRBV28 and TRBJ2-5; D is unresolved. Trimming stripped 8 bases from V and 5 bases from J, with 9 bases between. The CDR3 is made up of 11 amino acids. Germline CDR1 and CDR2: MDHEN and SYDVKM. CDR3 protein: CASHSVETQYF. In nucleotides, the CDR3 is TGTGCCAGCCACAGCGTCGAGACCCAGTACTTC.

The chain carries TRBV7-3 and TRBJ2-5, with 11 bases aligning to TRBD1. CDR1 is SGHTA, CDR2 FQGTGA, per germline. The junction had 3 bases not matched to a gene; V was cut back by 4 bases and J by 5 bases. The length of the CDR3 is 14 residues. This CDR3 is CASSWTGGEETQYF. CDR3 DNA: TGTGCCAGCAGCTGGACAGGGGGCGAGGAGACCCAGTACTTC.

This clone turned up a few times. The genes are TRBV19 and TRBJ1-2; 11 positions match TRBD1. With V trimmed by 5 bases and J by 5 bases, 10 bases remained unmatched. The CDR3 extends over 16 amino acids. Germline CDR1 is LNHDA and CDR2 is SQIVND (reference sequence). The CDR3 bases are TGTGCCAGTAGTCCCCTGGGACAGGGGGTTGGGTATGGCTACACCTTC. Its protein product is CASSPLGQGVGYGYTF.

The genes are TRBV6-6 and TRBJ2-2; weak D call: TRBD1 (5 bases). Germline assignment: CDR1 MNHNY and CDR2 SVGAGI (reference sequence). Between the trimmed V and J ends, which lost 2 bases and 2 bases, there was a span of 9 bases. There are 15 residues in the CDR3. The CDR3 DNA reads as TGTGCCAGCAGTTACCCGGACACAAACACCGGGGAGCTGTTTTTT. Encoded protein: CASSYPDTNTGELFF.

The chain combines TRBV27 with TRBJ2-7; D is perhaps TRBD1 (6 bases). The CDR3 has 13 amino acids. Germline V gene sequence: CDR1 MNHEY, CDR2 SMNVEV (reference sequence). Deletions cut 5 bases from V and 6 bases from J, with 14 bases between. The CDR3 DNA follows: TGTGCCAGCAGTAGTTGGGGGCCCGGCGAGCAGTACTTC. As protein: CASSSWGPGEQYF.

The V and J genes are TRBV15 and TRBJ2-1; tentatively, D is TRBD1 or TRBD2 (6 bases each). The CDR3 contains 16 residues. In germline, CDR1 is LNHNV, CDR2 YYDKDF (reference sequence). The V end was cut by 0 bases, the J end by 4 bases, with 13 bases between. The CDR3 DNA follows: TGTGCCACCAGCAGAGATCGGGGGCAGGTGTACAATGAGCAGTTCTTC. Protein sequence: CATSRDRGQVYNEQFF.

The CDR3 DNA reads as TGTGCCAGCAGCTTATCGGGGTTGACAAATAGCACAGATACGCAGTATTTT. Translated: CASSLSGLTNSTDTQYF. The rearrangement joins TRBV7-3 to TRBJ2-3; perhaps TRBD2 as D (5 bases). The V end was cut by 2 bases, the J end by 0 bases, with 15 bases between. There are 17 residues in the CDR3. CDR1 SGHTA and CDR2 FQGTGA come from the germline V gene.

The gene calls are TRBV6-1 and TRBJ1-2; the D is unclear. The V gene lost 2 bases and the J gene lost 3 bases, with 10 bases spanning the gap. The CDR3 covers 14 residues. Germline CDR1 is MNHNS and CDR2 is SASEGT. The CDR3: CASSESPTDYGYTF. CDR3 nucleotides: TGTGCCAGCAGTGAATCCCCGACCGACTATGGCTACACCTTC.

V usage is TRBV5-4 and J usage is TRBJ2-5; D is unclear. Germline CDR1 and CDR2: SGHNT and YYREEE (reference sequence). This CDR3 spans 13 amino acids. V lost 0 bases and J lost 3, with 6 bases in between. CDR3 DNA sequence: TGTGCCAGCAGCTTGGACACAGAAGAGACCCAGTACTTC. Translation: CASSLDTEETQYF.

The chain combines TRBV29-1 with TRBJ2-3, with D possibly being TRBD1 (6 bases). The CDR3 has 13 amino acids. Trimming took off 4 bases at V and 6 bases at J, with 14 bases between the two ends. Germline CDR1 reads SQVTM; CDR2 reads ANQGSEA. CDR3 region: CSVVPYRADTQYF. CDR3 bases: TGCAGCGTTGTACCTTACAGGGCGGATACGCAGTATTTT.